This TCR beta chain emerged from a study of blood T cell repertoires in COVID-19 (TCRdb year 2020). With regard to the full study: Samples covering the acute and convalescent phases of COVID-19 were provided by collaborators in the United States, Italy and Spain. The dataset comprised deeply sampled blood TCRbeta repertoires from subjects exposed to, actively infected with, or recovered from COVID-19. The samples were drawn from two sources: the first 160 participants of the ongoing ImmuneRACE study, and 950 to 1,500 subjects contributed by 6 global collaborators. The prospective study material was composed of cDNA or gDNA derived from T cells, B-cell-depleted T cells, or PBMCs. The repertoires were made available in a free public database intended to serve as a resource for research on the immune response to SARS-CoV-2. Sample metadata almost always included a de-identified subject ID, COVID-19 status, age in years and sex. HLA class I and class II types, where available, came from metadata supplied by the sample provider rather than from assay-based typing. Findings and caveats that apply to the study as a whole: How much clinical and demographic metadata was included differed by source and by participant, and the metadata was provided uncurated.

TCRbeta CDR3 regions were amplified from genomic DNA by means of the immunoSEQ Assay, a bias-controlled multiplex PCR. The published analysis was carried out like this. The number of nucleated cells in each sample was estimated by amplification of reference gene primers within the assay. To quantify the absolute abundance of each unique TCRbeta CDR3 rearrangement, sequence reads were collapsed and filtered. Productive Simpson clonality was computed per sample as the square root of Simpson's diversity index over productive rearrangements. Imported from immuneACCESS, the table was reduced by TCRdb to in-frame sequences with V and J called. These copies leave out some clones; in studies compared against another copy, an unresolved V gene accounts for under half, and the cause of the remainder is not known. The V and J calls and clone size are taken from that table; D and trimming were inferred from the DNA. The sample profile shows fewer than 150,000 clones; around three quarters of them were found once. 11% of the sample is held by the ten biggest clonotypes.

As concerns this clone: Its antigen is unknown. Base qualities are not recorded, but no much larger clone differs from it by a single base.

For CDR1 and CDR2, the germline V gene (reference sequence) lists SEHNR and FQNEAQ. From the cysteine up to the phenylalanine, the CDR3 has a length of 15 residues. Only the CDR3 DNA is retained, 45 bases long and in frame from the first base. Trimmed from V: 5 bases; trimmed from J: 2 bases; junction bases lacking a gene match: 5. Each collaborating institution followed its own protocols to collect whole blood in K2EDTA tubes. For TCRbeta analysis, collaborator samples were shipped as frozen whole blood, as isolated PBMCs, or as DNA extracted from either sample type. The V gene is TRBV7-9 and the J gene is TRBJ2-3; 9 nucleotides in the junction match TRBD1. Sequenced material: peripheral blood. This receptor was taken from a human donor in a cohort sampled during active COVID-19. CDR3 sequence: CASSTGQGFTDTQYF. The nucleotide sequence reads as follows: TGTGCCAGCAGCACGGGACAGGGTTTCACAGATACGCAGTATTTT.